These 21 T cell receptor beta chains share one sample of origin, sequenced in a study of T and B cells in COVID-19 patients. Each TRB amplification used roughly 220-550 ng of genomic DNA from blood. TRB rearrangements were amplified by multiplex PCR with BIOMED2 TRB-A/B primers. Each CDR3 protein gets one entry after TCRdb re-called the multiplex PCR reads with MiXCR. Here the sample spans some 14,000 distinct CDR3 sequences, about 30% being singletons. The sequenced sample was blood. Source of these receptors: a human donor who had recovered from COVID-19.

As concerns this clonotype: A much larger clone lies one base from this, so it may be a read error. This chain links TRBV12-3 or TRBV12-4 with TRBJ2-1; 13 bases match TRBD2. CDR3 length equals 13 residues. With V trimmed by 8 bases and J by 8 bases, 3 bases remained unmatched. The CDR3 nucleotides read TGTGCCAGCCGAACTAGCGGGGGGGATGAGCAGTTCTTC. Its protein is CASRTSGGDEQFF.

This clonotype came up a few times. This rearrangement joins TRBV5-4 to TRBJ2-7; TRBD1 is a possible D gene (6 bases). Trimming pared 5 bases from V and 6 bases from J, leaving 18 bases between. The CDR3 totals 14 residues. From germline, CDR1 is SGHNT and CDR2 YYREEE (reference sequence). CDR3 residues: CASSRGQGRSEQYF. CDR3 DNA: TGTGCCAGCAGTCGGGGCCAGGGGAGATCCGAGCAGTACTTC.

This clonotype qualifies as medium-sized. V is TRBV19 and J is TRBJ2-2; D is tentatively TRBD1 or TRBD2 (5 bases each). The germline V and J ends were trimmed by 1 base and 2 bases, with 8 bases remaining between them. Germline CDR1 and CDR2: LNHDA and SQIVND (reference sequence). The CDR3 runs 15 residues. The CDR3 region has the DNA TGTGCCAGTAGTATAGGGGACCGAAACACCGGGGAGCTGTTTTTT. Its protein is CASSIGDRNTGELFF.

The rearrangement joins TRBV27 to TRBJ1-1; D possibly corresponds to TRBD1 (5 bases). Germline V lookup: CDR1 MNHEY, CDR2 SMNVEV (reference sequence). Trimming removed 1 base at V and 1 base at J, with 10 bases between. The CDR3 contains 15 residues. CDR3 in DNA: TGTGCCAGCAGTTTATTACCGGGGACGAACACTGAAGCTTTCTTT. Its protein is CASSLLPGTNTEAFF.

The rearrangement joins TRBV24-1 to TRBJ2-2; D remains ambiguous. This CDR3 contains 14 residues. Deletions cut 7 bases from V and 3 bases from J, with 11 bases between. The germline V gene has CDR1 KGHDR and CDR2 SFDVKD. CDR3 loop: CATSPDTYTGELFF. CDR3 nucleotides: TGTGCCACCAGCCCCGACACCTACACCGGGGAGCTGTTTTTT.

This clonotype was counted at least ten times. This rearrangement joins TRBV7-6 to TRBJ2-1; 12 bases line up with TRBD2. This CDR3 is built from 16 residues. The germline CDR1 and CDR2 sequences are SGHVS and FNYEAQ. V dropped 4 bases and J dropped 7; count of bases not matched to a gene: 8. The CDR3 reads CASSSPGTSGQNEQFF. DNA of the CDR3: TGTGCCAGCAGCTCCCCCGGGACTAGCGGGCAGAATGAGCAGTTCTTC.

About this clonotype itself: One junction end does not reproduce the germline sequence, and a read error may be involved. V usage is TRBV7-6 and J usage is TRBJ2-7; TRBD1 aligns across 11 bases. The CDR3 spans 18 residues. CDR1 and CDR2 from the germline V gene are SGHVS and FNYEAQ. CDR3 sequence reads: CTSSLSAQVGTGGAEQYF. The CDR3 DNA reads as TGTACCAGCAGCTTAAGTGCGCAGGTCGGGACAGGGGGAGCCGAGCAGTACTTC.

J is TRBJ2-5 and V is TRBV7-2; 8 bases are a match to TRBD2. The V segment lost 5 bases and the J segment 5 bases; nucleotides outside the gene matches: 7. Germline V gene lookup returns CDR1 SGHTA and CDR2 FQGNSA. This CDR3 has 14 residues. CDR3 residues: CASSGQPSGETQYF. CDR3 DNA: TGTGCCAGCAGCGGACAGCCTAGCGGGGAGACCCAGTACTTC.

CDR3 nucleotide sequence: TGTGCCAGCAGTTTATCTGGGGGTGGATCACCCCTCCACTTT. Protein product: CASSLSGGGSPLHF. This chain joins TRBV12-3 or TRBV12-4 and TRBJ1-6, with a possible D match to TRBD1 (5 bases). Between the trimmed V and J ends, which lost 2 bases and 10 bases, there was a span of 12 bases. The CDR3 totals 14 residues.

The chain is built from TRBV11-1 and TRBJ1-1; D unresolved. Germline V gene sequence: CDR1 SGHAT, CDR2 FQDESV (reference sequence). The CDR3 is made up of 11 amino acids. V shed 5 bases and J shed 8 bases, with 9 bases lying between them. CDR3: CASSPRREAFF. CDR3 bases: TGTGCCAGCAGCCCCCGGAGAGAAGCTTTCTTT.

V usage is TRBV7-9 and J usage is TRBJ2-3; TRBD2 matches 8 bases. Germline-derived CDR1 and CDR2 are SEHNR and FQNEAQ (reference sequence). This CDR3 is built from 15 residues. After removal of 5 bases from V and 4 bases from J, the junction contained 8 bases not matched to a gene. The DNA for the CDR3 is TGTGCCAGCAGCCAAGACGGGGGGGCCGCAGATACGCAGTATTTT. Its protein product is CASSQDGGAADTQYF.

In its sample, this clonotype ranks as medium-sized (0.01 to 0.1%). The rearrangement uses TRBV29-1 and TRBJ1-5, with 7 bases that match TRBD1. The V gene end was trimmed by 7 bases and the J gene end by 11 bases; junction bases not matched to a gene: 11. Germline V gives CDR1 SQVTM, CDR2 ANQGSEA. The CDR3 runs to 12 residues. The CDR3 region has the DNA TGCAGCGCCGGGACAGACACAGGGACCCAGCATTTT. Translating it yields CSAGTDTGTQHF.

The chain has TRBV15 and TRBJ2-7; tentatively, D is TRBD2 (6 bases). The CDR3 is made up of 16 amino acids. Per germline, CDR1 LNHNV and CDR2 YYDKDF (reference sequence). Trimming stripped 1 base from V and 3 bases from J, with 16 bases between. In nucleotides, the CDR3 is TGTGCCACCAGCAGAGTGCGGGGTAGCTCGAGCTACGAGCAGTACTTC. This gives the protein CATSRVRGSSSYEQYF.

In its sample, this clonotype is medium-sized. The gene calls are TRBV19 and TRBJ1-2; D remains unclear. Trimming stripped 7 bases from V and 2 bases from J, with 8 bases between. Germline CDR1 and CDR2: LNHDA and SQIVND (reference sequence). The CDR3 covers 12 residues. CDR3 region: CASTGPNYGYTF. The DNA of the CDR3 is TGTGCCAGTACCGGACCAAACTATGGCTACACCTTC.

This clonotype qualifies as medium-sized. The chain joins TRBV11-1 to TRBJ2-5; perhaps TRBD1 as D (6 bases). CDR3 length: 15 residues. The V end lost 3 bases, the J end lost 5 bases, and 16 bases lay between the germline ends. Per the germline V gene, CDR1 is SGHAT and CDR2 is FQDESV (reference sequence). As DNA, the CDR3 is TGTGCCAGCAGCTTGGGGGAAGGGGGATGGGAGACCCAGTACTTC. This codes for CASSLGEGGWETQYF.

This clonotype qualifies as medium-sized. The V call is TRBV6-5, the J call TRBJ2-1; D is undetermined. V lost 2 bases to trimming and J lost 9 bases, with 11 bases between them. CDR1 is MNHEY and CDR2 is SVGAGI in the germline V gene. The CDR3 length is 13 residues. The CDR3 DNA follows: TGTGCCAGCAGTTACGGGCCGGCTGGTGAGCAGTTCTTC. It specifies CASSYGPAGEQFF.

The V gene is TRBV7-9, the J gene TRBJ2-7, with D uncertain. The germline V and J ends were trimmed by 8 bases and 5 bases, with 13 bases remaining between them. This CDR3 has 12 residues. Germline CDR1 SEHNR, CDR2 FQNEAQ (reference sequence). CDR3 loop: CASGTRNDEQYF. DNA for the CDR3: TGTGCCAGCGGCACTCGAAACGACGAGCAGTACTTC. Combining the CDR3 with reference TRBV7-9 and TRBJ2-7 gives the whole variable domain DTGVSQNPRHKITKRGQNVTFRCDPISEHNRLYWYRQTLGQGPEFLTYFQNEAQLEKSRLLSDRFSAERPKGSFSTLEIQRTEQGDSAMYLCASGTRNDEQYFGPGTRLTVT.

The sample holds a few counts of this clonotype. The gene calls are TRBV11-2 and TRBJ2-1, with D hard to call. Germline assignment: CDR1 SGHAT and CDR2 FQNNGV. Trimming took 1 base from V and 4 from J, leaving 8 bases between them. This CDR3 contains 14 residues. CDR3 loop: CASSLGHSYNEQFF. CDR3 DNA sequence: TGTGCCAGCAGCTTAGGCCACAGTTACAATGAGCAGTTCTTC.

By frequency in the sample, this clonotype is medium-sized (0.01 to 0.1%). This rearrangement joins TRBV27 to TRBJ2-7, with a possible D match to TRBD1 (6 bases). CDR3 length equals 12 residues. The germline V and J ends were trimmed by 5 bases and 4 bases, with 9 bases remaining between them. In germline, CDR1 is MNHEY, CDR2 SMNVEV (reference sequence). The CDR3 protein is CASSGTTYEQYF. As DNA, the CDR3 is TGTGCCAGCAGTGGGACAACTTACGAGCAGTACTTC.

This clonotype was recorded a few times. One junction end does not reproduce the germline sequence, and a read error may be involved. V is TRBV6-5 and J is TRBJ2-7; no clear D gene. The germline gives CDR1 MNHEY, CDR2 SVGAGI. This CDR3 region has 12 residues. The CDR3 sequence: CASSGLEGEQYF. CDR3 coding DNA: TGCGCCAGCAGTGGCCTAGAAGGCGAGCAGTACTTC.

By share, this clonotype counts as medium-sized. The chain recombines TRBV15 with TRBJ1-6, with a weak D call TRBD1 (5 bases). V lost 0 bases and J 10 bases, leaving 16 bases between the germline ends. Germline V gives CDR1 LNHNV, CDR2 YYDKDF (reference sequence). This CDR3 contains 16 residues. The CDR3: CATSRDKGQGASPLHF. The CDR3 DNA sequence: TGTGCCACCAGCAGAGATAAGGGGCAGGGTGCGTCACCCCTCCACTTT.